These 13 T cell receptor beta chains share one sample of origin, sequenced in a study of T cells after yellow fever vaccination. Via MiXCR, TCRdb re-called the 5' RACE reads, giving one row per CDR3 protein. The sample lists fewer than 350,000 distinct CDR3 sequences; 4% to 5.5% were seen once. The source was PBMCs, collected 15 days after the yellow fever booster vaccination. The receptor set was obtained from a man aged 18 to 29 who received the YFV17D yellow fever vaccine.

This clonotype appeared many times. The CDR3, as DNA: TGTGCCAGCAGCACGGGGAGGGAGACCCAGTACTTC. Its protein product is CASSTGRETQYF. The chain is built from TRBV7-2 and TRBJ2-5; the D gene is possibly TRBD2 (6 bases). V lost 5 bases, J lost 5 bases, and 9 bases lay in between. The V gene's germline CDR1 is SGHTA and CDR2 FQGNSA. The length of the CDR3 is 12 residues.

The J gene is TRBJ1-1, the V gene TRBV6-5; D possibly corresponds to TRBD1 (6 bases). V shed 2 bases and J shed 7 bases, with 11 bases lying between them. This CDR3 is 13 amino acids long. The germline gives CDR1 MNHEY, CDR2 SVGAGI. The CDR3 DNA reads as TGTGCCAGCAGTTACCAGGGGCTGGGTGAAGCTTTCTTT. Its translation is CASSYQGLGEAFF.

V gene TRBV7-2 combines with J gene TRBJ1-4, with D unclear. V lost 1 base, J lost 0 bases, and 6 bases lay in between. The CDR3 extends over 15 amino acids. The germline V gene encodes CDR1 SGHTA and CDR2 FQGNSA. The CDR3 region is CASSLGAATNEKLFF. The DNA for the CDR3 is TGTGCCAGCAGCTTAGGGGCTGCAACTAATGAAAAACTGTTTTTT. Looking up the rest from reference TRBV7-2 and TRBJ1-4 gives the full variable domain: GAGVSQSPSNKVTEKGKDVELRCDPISGHTALYWYRQSLGQGLEFLIYFQGNSAPDKSGLPSDRFSAERTGGSVSTLTIQRTQQEDSAVYLCASSLGAATNEKLFFGSGTQLSVL.

This clonotype came up many times. V and J are TRBV12-3 or TRBV12-4 and TRBJ2-3; D possibly uses TRBD1 or TRBD2 (6 bases each). V was shortened by 5 bases and J by 2 bases, with 14 bases between the two germline ends. The CDR3 length is 15 residues. The CDR3 nucleotides read TGTGCCAGCAGTGGGGTCGGGGGCCACACAGATACGCAGTATTTT. As protein: CASSGVGGHTDTQYF.

This clonotype was seen more than once but under ten times. The chain uses TRBV4-1 and TRBJ2-5; either TRBD1 or TRBD2 may supply D (5 bases each). Looked up from germline, CDR1 is MGHRA and CDR2 is YSYEKL. CDR3 size: 17 residues. V was pared by 4 bases and J by 4 bases, with 22 bases between. For the CDR3, the DNA is TGCGCCAGCAGCCTATACCCCGGGACCGCCGTGGGAGAGACCCAGTACTTC. It translates to CASSLYPGTAVGETQYF.

This clonotype has at least ten counts. The CDR3 here is CASSTGGAGGLETQYF. The CDR3 DNA reads TGTGCCAGCAGCACCGGAGGGGCGGGGGGGCTGGAGACCCAGTACTTC. The chain employs TRBV9 and TRBJ2-5; TRBD2 agrees at 9 bases. The germline V gene has CDR1 SGDLS and CDR2 YYNGEE. The V segment lost 4 bases and the J segment 5 bases; nucleotides outside the gene matches: 12. The CDR3 has 16 residues.

The gene calls are TRBV18 and TRBJ2-5; possibly TRBD2 for D (7 bases). CDR1 KGHSH and CDR2 LQKENI come from the germline V gene. This CDR3 has 20 amino acids. V lost 2 bases to trimming and J lost 5 bases, with 30 bases between them. CDR3 nucleotide sequence: TGTGCCAGCTCACCATTCGCCCCCCCTAGGGGGGGGGCCGTCGGGGAGACCCAGTACTTC. This gives the protein CASSPFAPPRGGAVGETQYF.

This clonotype was recorded many times. The chain links TRBV7-2 to TRBJ1-1; 7 positions match TRBD1. With V trimmed by 4 bases and J by 5 bases, 10 bases remained unmatched. The CDR3 consists of 15 residues. The germline V gene encodes CDR1 SGHTA and CDR2 FQGNSA. The CDR3 sequence is CASSSQQGLGTEAFF. In DNA form, the CDR3 reads TGTGCCAGCAGCTCGCAACAGGGGTTGGGGACTGAAGCTTTCTTT.

There are many counts of this clonotype. The rearrangement links TRBV5-6 to TRBJ2-7, with 9 bases aligning to TRBD1. Trimming removed 6 bases from V and 0 bases from J; junction bases left unmatched: 10. Germline V gene data show CDR1 as SGHDT and CDR2 as YYEEEE. This CDR3 spans 16 amino acids. The CDR3 protein is CASTRRTGVGSYEQYF. The DNA of the CDR3 is TGTGCCAGCACTCGGAGGACAGGGGTAGGCTCCTACGAGCAGTACTTC. Using reference TRBV5-6 and TRBJ2-7 for the parts outside the CDR3, the full variable domain is DAGVTQSPTHLIKTRGQQVTLRCSPKSGHDTVSWYQQALGQGPQFIFQYYEEEERQRGNFPDRFSGHQFPNYSSELNVNALLLGDSALYLCASTRRTGVGSYEQYFGPGTRLTVT.

This clonotype was seen at least ten times. This chain joins TRBV12-3 or TRBV12-4 and TRBJ1-1; no reliable D call. The CDR3 runs to 14 residues. The ends were cut back, 3 bases at V and 0 bases at J, with 8 bases in the middle. The CDR3 sequence: CASSFSGMNTEAFF. The CDR3 DNA is TGTGCCAGCAGTTTCAGCGGTATGAACACTGAAGCTTTCTTT.

This clonotype showed up many times. This rearrangement joins TRBV5-1 to TRBJ2-7, with D unresolved. Germline V CDR1 and CDR2: SGHRS, YFSETQ. Trimming shortened V by 3 bases and J by 6 bases, and 16 bases separated the two germline ends. CDR3 length: 14 residues. DNA for the CDR3: TGCGCCAGCAGCTCCTCCGGGCCTAATGCCGAGCAGTACTTC. It codes for CASSSSGPNAEQYF. The full variable domain, with the rest looked up from reference TRBV5-1 and TRBJ2-7, is KAGVTQTPRYLIKTRGQQVTLSCSPISGHRSVSWYQQTPGQGLQFLFEYFSETQRNKGNFPGRFSGRQFSNSRSEMNVSTLELGDSALYLCASSSSGPNAEQYFGPGTRLTVT.

The chain links TRBV16 to TRBJ1-1; D gene ambiguous. Germline V lookup: CDR1 KGHSY, CDR2 FQNENV. Trimming removed 0 bases from V and 5 bases from J, with 10 bases in between. This CDR3 is 14 amino acids long. Here the CDR3 reads CASSQSGIGTEAFF. CDR3 nucleotides: TGTGCCAGCAGCCAATCAGGGATTGGGACTGAAGCTTTCTTT.

This clonotype was observed a handful of times. The chain recombines TRBV5-1 with TRBJ1-4; D uncertain. V was trimmed by 0 bases and J by 5 bases, leaving 11 bases between them. This CDR3 contains 15 residues. The V gene's germline CDR1 is SGHRS and CDR2 YFSETQ. The CDR3, as DNA: TGCGCCAGCAGCTTGGTTTTCGGCAAGAATGAAAAACTGTTTTTT. This gives the protein CASSLVFGKNEKLFF.